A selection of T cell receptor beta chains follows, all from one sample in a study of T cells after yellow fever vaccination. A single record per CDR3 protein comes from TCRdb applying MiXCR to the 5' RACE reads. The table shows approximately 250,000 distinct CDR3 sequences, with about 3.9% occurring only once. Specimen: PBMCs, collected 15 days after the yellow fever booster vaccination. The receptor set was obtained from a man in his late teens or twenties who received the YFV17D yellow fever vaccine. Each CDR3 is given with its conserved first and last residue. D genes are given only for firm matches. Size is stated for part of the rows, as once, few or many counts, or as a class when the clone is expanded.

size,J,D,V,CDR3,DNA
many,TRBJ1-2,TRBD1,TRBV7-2,CASSLGLDRGITGYTF,TGTGCCAGCAGCCTCGGACTAGACAGGGGCATTACTGGCTACACCTTC
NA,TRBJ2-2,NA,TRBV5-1,CASSMRISNTGELFF,TGCGCCAGCAGCATGAGGATTTCGAACACCGGGGAGCTGTTTTTT
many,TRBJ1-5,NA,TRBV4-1,CASSQGTGSQPQHF,TGCGCCAGCAGCCAAGGAACAGGGAGTCAGCCCCAGCATTTT
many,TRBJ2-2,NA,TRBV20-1,CSARDVRNGHTGELFF,TGCAGTGCTAGAGATGTGAGGAACGGTCACACCGGGGAGCTGTTTTTT
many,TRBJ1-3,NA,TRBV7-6,CASSLTGPGLSSGNTIYF,TGTGCCAGCAGCTTAACCGGCCCGGGACTATCCTCTGGAAACACCATATATTTT
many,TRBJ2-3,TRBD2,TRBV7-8,CASSLAVGLVGTDTQYF,TGTGCCAGCAGCTTGGCCGTAGGACTAGTGGGCACAGATACGCAGTATTTT
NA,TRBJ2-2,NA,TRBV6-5,CASSYSWMGELFF,TGTGCCAGCAGTTACTCGTGGATGGGGGAGCTGTTTTTT
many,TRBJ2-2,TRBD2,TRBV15,CATSRDRGSGGWRELFF,TGTGCCACCAGCAGAGATCGGGGTAGCGGGGGATGGAGGGAGCTGTTTTTT
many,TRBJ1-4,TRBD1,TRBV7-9,CASSRGPTNEKLFF,TGTGCCAGCAGCAGGGGGCCAACTAATGAAAAACTGTTTTTT
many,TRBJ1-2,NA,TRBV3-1,CASSLTGTGYGYTF,TGTGCCAGCAGCCTAACCGGGACCGGCTATGGCTACACCTTC
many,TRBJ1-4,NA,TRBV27,CASSLRSVEKLFF,TGTGCCAGCAGTTTAAGATCCGTTGAAAAACTGTTTTTT
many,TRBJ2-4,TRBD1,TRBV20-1,CSARDRPFGNIQYF,TGCAGTGCTAGGGACAGGCCTTTCGGAAACATTCAGTACTTC
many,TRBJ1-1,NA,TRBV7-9,CASSLRGESYTEAFF,TGCGCCAGCAGCTTGCGGGGTGAGAGTTACACTGAAGCTTTCTTT
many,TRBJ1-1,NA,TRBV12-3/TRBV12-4,CASSLGRGMDTEAFF,TGTGCCAGCAGTTTGGGGCGGGGGATGGACACTGAAGCTTTCTTT
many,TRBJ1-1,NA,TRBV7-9,CASSLGPDQAFF,TGTGCCAGCAGCTTAGGACCCGATCAAGCTTTCTTT
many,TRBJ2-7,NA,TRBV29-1,CSGSWTGYEQYF,TGCAGCGGCAGCTGGACGGGGTACGAGCAGTACTTC
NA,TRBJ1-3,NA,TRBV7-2,CASSSPGGSGNTIYF,TGTGCCAGCAGCTCCCCGGGGGGCTCTGGAAACACCATATATTTT
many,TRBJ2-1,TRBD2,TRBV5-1,CASSLAGTSGGPRYNEQFF,TGCGCCAGCAGCTTGGCCGGGACTAGCGGGGGGCCGAGGTACAATGAGCAGTTCTTC
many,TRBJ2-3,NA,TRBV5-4,CASSRKGGHTDTQYF,TGTGCCAGCAGCCGAAAGGGGGGGCACACAGATACGCAGTATTTT
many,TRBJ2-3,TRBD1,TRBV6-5,CASSPQGDGTDTQYF,TGTGCCAGCAGCCCACAGGGGGACGGCACAGATACGCAGTATTTT
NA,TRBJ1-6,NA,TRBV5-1,CASSLPLDYNSPLHF,TGCGCCAGCAGCTTACCACTTGATTATAATTCACCCCTCCACTTT
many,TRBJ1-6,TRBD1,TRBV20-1,CSARDPGRGPSPLHF,TGCAGTGCTAGAGATCCAGGGAGGGGGCCTTCACCCCTCCACTTT
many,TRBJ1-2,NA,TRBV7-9,CASSEIGGLTGYTF,TGTGCCAGCAGCGAAATTGGTGGACTAACGGGCTACACCTTC
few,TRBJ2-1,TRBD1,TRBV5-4,CASSPDRGLDNEQFF,TGTGCCAGCAGCCCAGACAGGGGGCTGGACAATGAGCAGTTCTTC
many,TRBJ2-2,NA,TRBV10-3,CAIRRTMNTGELFF,TGTGCCATCAGGAGAACGATGAACACCGGGGAGCTGTTTTTT